A selection of T cell receptor beta chains follows, all from one sample in a study of blood T cell repertoires in COVID-19. Data came from immunoSEQ multiplex PCR; TCRdb stores just in-frame clones and leaves some out. Here the sample spans roughly 330,000 clones, about 86% being singletons. The material sequenced was peripheral blood. Every receptor here comes from a woman between 45 and 65 years old with acute or convalescent COVID-19. Both conserved end residues are part of each CDR3. The order of the fields is J gene, clone size, V gene, CDR3 protein. Clone size is given for some rows only: seen once, a few or many times, or a class if the clone is expanded.

>TRBJ1-1|-|TRBV19
CASSMPGLRNTEAFF
>TRBJ2-3|-|TRBV7-9
CASSQGLAGGTDTQYF
>TRBJ2-3|-|TRBV2
CASLVGQTPTDTQYF
>TRBJ1-2|-|TRBV9
CASYRGNYGYTF
>TRBJ1-4|-|TRBV7-2
CASSLGRDYEKLFF
>TRBJ1-2|-|TRBV10-3
CAITNERTGSFYGYTF
>TRBJ2-1|-|TRBV9
CASSAGQGYNEQFF
>TRBJ1-1|-|TRBV3-1/TRBV3-2
CASSPWTGGHTEAFF
>TRBJ1-1|-|TRBV29-1
CSVAPGQGRWTEAFF
>TRBJ2-5|-|TRBV24-1
CATSDFAGAVYF
>TRBJ1-2|-|TRBV11-3
CASSSFGQAGYTF
>TRBJ1-5|once|TRBV5-6
CASSGRTGPSNQPQHF
>TRBJ2-1|-|TRBV7-9
CASSLKLAGVLVRENEQFF
>TRBJ2-3|-|TRBV19
CASSGGGYTQYF
>TRBJ2-1|-|TRBV7-3
CASSLVGTGYNEQFF
>TRBJ2-1|-|TRBV10-3
CAISPGLAGEEQFF
>TRBJ2-3|-|TRBV20-1
CSASDGREFTDTQYF
>TRBJ2-7|-|TRBV3-1/TRBV3-2
CASRPGQGFEQYF
>TRBJ1-1|-|TRBV30
CAWSVPRGRVTEAFF
>TRBJ2-5|-|TRBV4-2
CASSRHTGSGGAEETQYF
>TRBJ1-5|-|TRBV3-1/TRBV3-2
CASSQGAGGNQPQHF
>TRBJ1-2|once|TRBV6-5
CATSSGTDRGYTF
>TRBJ1-2|-|TRBV19
CASSIRRDTINYGYTF
>TRBJ1-4|-|TRBV29-1
CSVDTGGAGEKLFF
>TRBJ1-5|-|TRBV30
CAWSPFGQTLNSNQPQHF